These T cell receptor beta chains were read from a single sample in a study of T cells in Graves' hyperthyroidism and ophthalmopathy. TCRdb fed the multiplex PCR reads into MiXCR, producing one record per CDR3 protein. The sample yields about 200,000 distinct CDR3 sequences, less than 20% seen once. Source material: blood. These receptors were obtained from a woman aged 50 to 65 with Graves' hyperthyroidism. CDR3s leave out the opening cysteine and the closing phenylalanine or tryptophan. Fields, in order: V gene, CDR3 protein.

v_gene: TRBV7-9; CDR3aa: ASSYPPSGTLSYEQY
v_gene: TRBV6-1; CDR3aa: ASSSSDREKLF
v_gene: TRBV10-3; CDR3aa: AIWDGLTEAF
v_gene: TRBV15; CDR3aa: ATSSPGLDSYEQY
v_gene: TRBV5-4; CDR3aa: ASSTLLGGPSTDTQY
v_gene: TRBV3-1; CDR3aa: ASSRFPGHQPQH
v_gene: TRBV11-2; CDR3aa: ASSVGTRSLEQY
v_gene: TRBV5-1; CDR3aa: ATGTGGPDTQY
v_gene: TRBV27; CDR3aa: ASSPGQPGPYEQY
v_gene: TRBV28; CDR3aa: ASSLSYRGRGGYT
v_gene: TRBV6-5; CDR3aa: ASSYSRGSTEAF
v_gene: TRBV5-5; CDR3aa: ASSLVPGFYEQY